A single sample is the source of the 26 T cell receptor beta chains below, sequenced in a study of CD8 T cells in Susac syndrome. An input of roughly 0.5 to 1 ug of RNA was subjected to reverse transcription using random hexamers. MiXCR, run by TCRdb on the immunoSEQ multiplex PCR reads, gives a single entry per CDR3 protein. The sample carries under 150,000 distinct CDR3 sequences, around 75% recorded once. The sequencing sample was made of CD8+ T cells from PBMCs. The receptors were sampled from a human donor with multiple sclerosis.

As to this clonotype: One end of the junction fails to match germline, which may point to a read error. This chain uses TRBV7-7 with TRBJ2-7; TRBD1 is a possible D gene (5 bases). This CDR3 comprises 15 residues. Germline CDR1 is SSHAT and CDR2 is FNYEAQ (reference sequence). CDR3 sequence (DNA): TGTGCTAGCAGCTTGGGTACAGGTTTAGCCTACGAGCAGTACTTC. Encoded protein: CASSLGTGLAYEQYF.

CDR3 region: CASSQIGGETEAFF. DNA for the CDR3: TGTGCCAGCAGCCAAATTGGGGGGGAAACTGAAGCTTTCTTT. The rearrangement uses TRBV3-1 and TRBJ1-1; perhaps TRBD1 as D (5 bases). Per the germline V gene, CDR1 is LGHDT and CDR2 is YNNKEL (reference sequence). The CDR3 runs 14 residues. V was shortened by 2 bases and J by 5 bases, with 12 bases between the two germline ends.

The J gene is TRBJ1-1, the V gene TRBV5-1; D call uncertain. This CDR3 contains 13 residues. Germline CDR1 and CDR2: SGHRS and YFSETQ. Trimming removed 7 bases at V and 3 bases at J, with 13 bases between. The CDR3 region is CASLGKGDTEAFF. In DNA form, the CDR3 reads TGCGCCAGCCTCGGGAAGGGTGACACTGAAGCTTTCTTT.

On this clonotype: At one boundary the junction diverges from the germline segment, which might be a read error. This sequence joins TRBV11-2 and TRBJ1-1, with 9 positions matching TRBD1. Per the germline V gene, CDR1 is SGHAT and CDR2 is FQNNGV. The CDR3 extends over 15 amino acids. This chain's CDR3 is CASSSGQGYDTEALF. CDR3 DNA: TGTGCCAGCAGTTCCGGACAGGGGTATGACACTGAAGCTCTCTTT.

CDR3 coding DNA: TGCAGTGCTAGAGATCGGGGGGCGGAGAACACCGGGGAGCGTTTTTTT. Its translation is CSARDRGAENTGERFF. The chain is built from TRBV20-1 and TRBJ2-2, with D possibly matching TRBD2 (7 bases). V was pared by 0 bases and J by 17 bases, with 28 bases between. From germline, CDR1 is DFQATT and CDR2 SNEGSKA (reference sequence). The CDR3 is 16 residues long.

J is TRBJ1-4 and V is TRBV10-2; D remains ambiguous. In germline, CDR1 is WSHSY, CDR2 SAAADI. The CDR3 runs to 11 residues. The V and J ends lost 7 bases and 6 bases respectively, with 6 bases between them. The CDR3, as DNA: TGCGCCAGCATGGAGGATGAAAAACTGTTTTTT. This gives the protein CASMEDEKLFF.

This clonotype appeared a few times. This sequence joins TRBV27 and TRBJ2-1; 11 nucleotides align to TRBD2. Germline V gives CDR1 MNHEY, CDR2 SMNVEV (reference sequence). The CDR3 has 15 amino acids. Trimming cost V 3 bases and J 9 bases; bases outside gene matches: 7. The CDR3 DNA sequence: TGTGCCAGCAGTTTTACTAGCGGGAGTCTCGGTGAGCAGTTCTTC. Protein sequence: CASSFTSGSLGEQFF.

The chain recombines TRBV3-1 with TRBJ1-1; D uncertain. The CDR3 is 14 residues long. V lost 1 base, J lost 8 bases, and 14 bases lay in between. The V gene's germline CDR1 is LGHDT and CDR2 YNNKEL (reference sequence). CDR3 residues: CASSQVGHEIEAFF. CDR3 nucleotides: TGTGCCAGCAGCCAAGTAGGTCACGAGATAGAAGCTTTCTTT.

A single count supports this clonotype. The rearrangement joins TRBV27 to TRBJ1-1; D remains ambiguous. The V end lost 2 bases, the J end lost 4 bases, and 14 bases lay between the germline ends. The CDR3 loop spans 15 amino acids. Germline V gene data show CDR1 as MNHEY and CDR2 as SMNVEV (reference sequence). The CDR3 is CASSLVADGGTEAFF. The CDR3 region has the DNA TGTGCCAGCAGTTTAGTTGCGGACGGAGGCACTGAAGCTTTCTTT.

This clonotype was recorded only once. With a much larger clone just one base away, this may be a read error. The chain recombines TRBV4-1 with TRBJ2-7; D tentatively fits TRBD1 or TRBD2 (5 bases each). The assigned J gene may be wrong: the sequence end matches TRBJ2-1 better. Germline V gives CDR1 MGHRA, CDR2 YSYEKL. The CDR3 sequence is 14 residues long. CDR3 sequence: CASSRGEGTYEQFF. In DNA form, the CDR3 reads TGCGCCAGCAGCCGAGGGGAAGGAACCTACGAGCAGTTCTTC.

In this sample, this clonotype turned up a few times. The chain links TRBV5-4 to TRBJ2-7, with D tentatively TRBD2 (6 bases). The CDR3 length is 13 residues. V shed 3 bases and J shed 2 bases, with 9 bases lying between them. Per germline, CDR1 SGHNT and CDR2 YYREEE (reference sequence). CDR3 amino acids: CASSWGDAYEQYV. The CDR3 DNA sequence: TGTGCCAGCAGCTGGGGGGATGCCTACGAGCAGTACGTC.

The chain couples TRBV7-3 to TRBJ1-1; D ambiguous. This CDR3 is 14 amino acids long. V was cut by 2 bases and J by 0 bases, with 7 bases left in between. The germline V gene has CDR1 SGHTA and CDR2 FQGTGA. The CDR3 loop is CASSLSPMNTEAFF. The DNA of the CDR3 is TGTGCCAGCAGCTTATCCCCCATGAACACTGAAGCTTTCTTT. Full variable domain (rest looked up from reference TRBV7-3 and TRBJ1-1): GAGVSQTPSNKVTEKGKYVELRCDPISGHTALYWYRQSLGQGPEFLIYFQGTGAADDSGLPNDRFFAVRPEGSVSTLKIQRTERGDSAVYLCASSLSPMNTEAFFGQGTRLTVV.

The V call is TRBV7-9, the J call TRBJ2-1; 10 nucleotides line up with TRBD1. Germline V gives CDR1 SEHNR, CDR2 FQNEAQ (reference sequence). The length of the CDR3 is 14 residues. J gave up 9 bases and V 5 bases, and 7 bases lay outside the gene matches. The CDR3 sequence: CASSTPDRGTEQFF. DNA for the CDR3: TGTGCCAGCAGCACCCCGGACAGGGGGACTGAGCAGTTCTTC.

CDR3 amino acids: CASSSLGSLNVLTF. The CDR3 DNA reads as TGTGCCAGTAGTTCGCTCGGGTCTTTAAACGTCCTGACTTTC. This chain uses TRBV19 with TRBJ2-6; D is ambiguous. In germline, CDR1 is LNHDA, CDR2 SQIVND (reference sequence). Trimming removed 5 bases from V and 10 bases from J, with 15 bases in between. The CDR3 is 14 residues long.

The rearrangement uses TRBV7-9 and TRBJ2-7; 8 bases fit TRBD1. The V gene end was trimmed by 5 bases and the J gene end by 8 bases; junction bases not matched to a gene: 14. This CDR3 has 15 amino acids. CDR1 and CDR2 from the germline V gene are SEHNR and FQNEAQ (reference sequence). CDR3 nucleotides: TGTGCCAGCAGCCTGGGCCCGGACAGGGTGGTAAAGCAGTACGTC. This translates into CASSLGPDRVVKQYV.

This clonotype has just a few counts. The chain employs TRBV11-2 and TRBJ1-4; possibly TRBD1 for D (6 bases). The CDR3 length is 16 residues. Trimming took 6 bases from V and 8 from J, leaving 22 bases between them. CDR1 and CDR2 (germline): SGHAT, FQNNGV. The CDR3 sequence is CASSTTAGHAWEKLFF. In nucleotides, the CDR3 is TGTGCCAGCAGTACGACAGCGGGACACGCGTGGGAAAAACTGTTTTTT.

The sample holds one count of this clonotype. The chain uses TRBV27 and TRBJ2-1; D tentatively fits TRBD1 or TRBD2 (5 bases each). Looked up from germline, CDR1 is MNHEY and CDR2 is SMNVEV (reference sequence). This CDR3 is built from 16 residues. Deletions cut 2 bases from V and 7 bases from J, with 18 bases between. In DNA form, the CDR3 reads TGTGCCAGCAGTTTAAGCATAGGGACGGGAAATAATGAGCAGTTCTTC. Amino acids: CASSLSIGTGNNEQFF.

This clonotype was detected only a few times. V usage is TRBV7-8 and J usage is TRBJ2-1; D might be TRBD2 (6 bases). This CDR3 comprises 16 residues. The germline gives CDR1 SGHVS, CDR2 FQNEAQ. Between the trimmed V and J ends, which lost 5 bases and 8 bases, there was a span of 22 bases. The CDR3 nucleotides read TGTGCCAGCAGCCCTACCGGGCGGGATATTGGCTATGAGCAGTTCTTC. It specifies CASSPTGRDIGYEQFF.

J is TRBJ2-6 and V is TRBV19; 7 positions agree with TRBD1. This CDR3 has 16 amino acids. V lost 5 bases and J lost 11; bases outside the gene matches: 15. Germline-derived CDR1 and CDR2 are LNHDA and SQIVND (reference sequence). CDR3 DNA: TGTGCCAGTAGTTCCCGGACAGGTCCGGACCCCGACGTCCTGACTTTC. Translation: CASSSRTGPDPDVLTF.

The genes are TRBV27 and TRBJ2-1; D might be TRBD2 (6 bases). Trimming cost V 0 bases and J 0 bases, with 9 bases left between them. This CDR3 region has 16 residues. Per germline, CDR1 MNHEY and CDR2 SMNVEV (reference sequence). The CDR3 nucleotides are TGTGCCAGCAGTTTATCGGGGGGAGCCTCCTACAATGAGCAGTTCTTC. Translating it yields CASSLSGGASYNEQFF.

As DNA, the CDR3 is TGCGCCAGCAGTTTCGGGAGCTATGGCTACACCTTC. This gives the protein CASSFGSYGYTF. The chain carries TRBV4-1 and TRBJ1-2; no reliable D call. With 6 bases removed from V and 4 bases from J, the gap between germline ends came to 9 bases. The CDR3 is 12 residues long. CDR1 MGHRA and CDR2 YSYEKL come from the germline V gene.

The chain employs TRBV14 and TRBJ1-2; a possible D gene is TRBD1 (5 bases). V was pared by 3 bases and J by 3 bases, with 8 bases between. The V gene's germline CDR1 is SGHDN and CDR2 FVKESK. CDR3 size: 13 residues. The chain's CDR3 is CASSHGGYYGYTF. CDR3 coding DNA: TGTGCCAGCAGCCACGGGGGTTACTATGGCTACACCTTC.

This chain links TRBV5-1 with TRBJ1-5; D is unresolved. Germline CDR1 reads SGHRS; CDR2 reads YFSETQ. V lost 4 bases and J 1 base, leaving 12 bases between the germline ends. CDR3 length: 15 amino acids. CDR3 DNA: TGCGCCAGCAGCCCCGGGGTAGGGAGCAATCAGCCCCAGCATTTT. This sequence encodes CASSPGVGSNQPQHF.

The chain couples TRBV14 to TRBJ2-1; D remains ambiguous. The CDR3 spans 15 residues. V was pared by 1 base and J by 0 bases, with 7 bases between. CDR1 SGHDN and CDR2 FVKESK come from the germline V gene. The CDR3: CASSQGGSSYNEQFF. The DNA for the CDR3 is TGTGCCAGCAGCCAAGGTGGATCCTCCTACAATGAGCAGTTCTTC. Looking up the rest from reference TRBV14 and TRBJ2-1 gives the full variable domain: EAGVTQFPSHSVIEKGQTVTLRCDPISGHDNLYWYRRVMGKEIKFLLHFVKESKQDESGMPNNRFLAERTGGTYSTLKVQPAELEDSGVYFCASSQGGSSYNEQFFGPGTRLTVL.

The V and J genes are TRBV6-1 and TRBJ2-1, with D possibly being TRBD1 or TRBD2 (5 bases each). The CDR3 is 13 amino acids. With 7 bases removed from V and 7 bases from J, the gap between germline ends came to 14 bases. The germline gives CDR1 MNHNS, CDR2 SASEGT. CDR3 in amino acids: CASIEGTMNEQFF. The CDR3 region has the DNA TGTGCCAGCATAGAGGGGACGATGAATGAGCAGTTCTTC.

The chain uses TRBV5-3 and TRBJ2-3; D unclear. TRBV5-3 is an ORF for which the function is uncertain. V lost 4 bases and J lost 2, with 32 bases in between. The CDR3 extends over 21 amino acids. The CDR3, as DNA: TGTGCCAGAAGCCACCGGCCCCCTGCAGGAATAGTTTTGGCTGCCACAGATACGCAGTATTTT. This gives the protein CARSHRPPAGIVLAATDTQYF.